The 28 T cell receptor beta chains reported below all come from one sample, sequenced in a study of blood T cell repertoires in COVID-19. The table came from immunoSEQ multiplex PCR; TCRdb's copy has only in-frame clones and leaves some out. The sample has over 65,000 clones, over 70% seen once. The sample consisted of peripheral blood. All receptors derive from a woman in her thirties or forties with active or convalescent COVID-19.

The chain is built from TRBV13 and TRBJ1-2; D is perhaps TRBD1 (5 bases). The CDR3 runs 15 residues. V lost 0 bases and J 4 bases, leaving 12 bases between the germline ends. Germline V gives CDR1 PRHDT, CDR2 FYEKMQ (reference sequence). CDR3 nucleotides: TGTGCCAGCAGCTTAGGGGCCCGGGGGAGCTATGGCTACACCTTC. This gives the protein CASSLGARGSYGYTF.

The J gene is TRBJ1-1, the V gene TRBV2; no reliable D call. V lost 6 bases, J lost 0 bases, and 11 bases lay in between. CDR1 is SNHLY, CDR2 FYNNEI, per germline. This CDR3 has 14 amino acids. CDR3 nucleotides: TGTGCCAGCAGGAAGGAGTTGTTGAACACTGAAGCTTTCTTT. The encoded protein is CASRKELLNTEAFF.

The genes are TRBV6-5 and TRBJ1-5; D possibly corresponds to TRBD1 (5 bases). This CDR3 is 15 amino acids long. Deletions cut 11 bases from V and 4 bases from J, with 21 bases between. Per the germline V gene, CDR1 is MNHEY and CDR2 is SVGAGI. CDR3 bases: TGTGCCGGCACCCAACGATGGGGCGTTAATCAGCCCCAGCATTTT. Residues: CAGTQRWGVNQPQHF.

This chain joins TRBV18 and TRBJ1-6, with D possibly being TRBD1 (5 bases). Germline V gene data show CDR1 as KGHSH and CDR2 as LQKENI. This CDR3 is built from 14 residues. Trimming left V 3 bases short and J 3 bases short, with 6 bases between. CDR3 loop: CASSPTVYNSPLHF. In nucleotides, the CDR3 is TGTGCCAGCTCACCGACAGTCTATAATTCACCCCTCCACTTT.

The chain is built from TRBV9 and TRBJ1-2; 7 bases are a match to TRBD1. The germline gives CDR1 SGDLS, CDR2 YYNGEE. The CDR3 totals 15 residues. Trimming removed 4 bases from V and 4 bases from J; junction bases left unmatched: 10. The CDR3: CASSPKVGDSYGYTF. CDR3 DNA sequence: TGTGCCAGCAGCCCCAAGGTAGGGGACAGCTATGGCTACACCTTC.

The rearrangement links TRBV6-5 to TRBJ1-2, with a tentative D call TRBD1 (5 bases). The CDR3 spans 14 residues. Trimming took off 2 bases at V and 7 bases at J, with 14 bases between the two ends. In germline, CDR1 is MNHEY, CDR2 SVGAGI. CDR3 sequence: CASSYGHAGGGYTF. The CDR3 DNA reads as TGTGCCAGCAGTTACGGACATGCGGGAGGTGGCTACACCTTC.

This rearrangement joins TRBV10-3 to TRBJ2-7, with 11 bases identical to TRBD2. CDR1 and CDR2 (germline): ENHRY, SYGVKD. The CDR3 runs to 14 residues. V shed 7 bases, J shed 3 bases, and the junction held 5 bases outside the gene matches. This chain's CDR3 is CAITQLAGVYEQYF. In nucleotides, the CDR3 is TGTGCCATCACCCAACTAGCGGGAGTCTACGAGCAGTACTTC.

The V call is TRBV9, the J call TRBJ1-6; 9 bases fit TRBD1. Germline-derived CDR1 and CDR2 are SGDLS and YYNGEE. V lost 4 bases to trimming and J lost 9 bases; unmatched junction nucleotides: 5. The CDR3 sequence is 14 residues long. CDR3 coding DNA: TGTGCCAGCAGCCCAACAGGGGGCGCTTCACCCCTCCACTTT. This sequence encodes CASSPTGGASPLHF.

CDR3 amino acids: CASSHSSFTGELFF. DNA for the CDR3: TGTGCCAGCAGCCATAGTAGCTTTACCGGGGAGCTGTTTTTT. The chain combines TRBV3-1 (or the pseudogene TRBV3-2) with TRBJ2-2, with D unresolved. The V end lost 3 bases, the J end lost 5 bases, and 10 bases lay between the germline ends. The V gene's germline CDR1 is LGHDT and CDR2 YNNKEL (reference sequence). The CDR3 extends over 14 amino acids.

The chain is built from TRBV3-1 (or the pseudogene TRBV3-2) and TRBJ2-2; TRBD1 might be the D (6 bases). V lost 4 bases and J 7 bases, leaving 10 bases between the germline ends. Per germline, CDR1 LGHDT and CDR2 YNNKEL (reference sequence). The CDR3 is made up of 13 amino acids. This CDR3 reads CASSRRGVGELFF. In DNA form, the CDR3 reads TGTGCCAGCAGCCGCAGGGGTGTCGGGGAGCTGTTTTTT.

J is TRBJ1-2 and V is TRBV7-9, with 7 bases identical to TRBD1. With V trimmed by 5 bases and J by 7 bases, 4 bases remained unmatched. The germline gives CDR1 SEHNR, CDR2 FQNEAQ (reference sequence). The CDR3 extends over 12 amino acids. CDR3: CASSRGPAGYTF. CDR3 nucleotide sequence: TGTGCCAGCAGCAGGGGGCCTGCTGGCTACACCTTC.

The chain joins TRBV4-2 to TRBJ2-5; tentatively, D is TRBD2 (6 bases). The germline CDR1 and CDR2 sequences are LGHNA and YNFKEQ. This CDR3 is built from 18 residues. V was shortened by 1 base and J by 2 bases, with 20 bases between the two germline ends. The CDR3 sequence: CASSQVSTLGRGQETQYF. The CDR3, as DNA: TGTGCCAGCAGCCAAGTATCCACGCTTGGCCGGGGGCAAGAGACCCAGTACTTC.

CDR3 sequence reads: CAIQTPLASEQFF. In DNA, the CDR3 is TGTGCCATACAAACCCCCCTAGCTAGTGAGCAGTTCTTC. V gene TRBV6-5 combines with J gene TRBJ2-1; tentatively, D is TRBD2 (5 bases). Germline lookup yields CDR1 MNHEY and CDR2 SVGAGI. The CDR3 extends over 13 amino acids. V dropped 10 bases and J dropped 9 bases, with 19 bases sitting between them.

This clone was counted a few times. The V gene is TRBV12-5, the J gene TRBJ2-1; TRBD2 matches 8 bases. V shed 5 bases, J shed 4 bases, and the junction held 10 bases outside the gene matches. This CDR3 is built from 16 residues. Germline V gene lookup returns CDR1 LGHNT and CDR2 FRNRAP. CDR3 coding DNA: TGTGCTAGTGGTCTCCCCACTAGCGGAACTTACAATGAGCAGTTCTTC. Translation gives CASGLPTSGTYNEQFF. Variable domain in full (rest from reference TRBV12-5 and TRBJ2-1): DARVTQTPRHKVTEMGQEVTMRCQPILGHNTVFWYRQTMMQGLELLAYFRNRAPLDDSGMPKDRFSAEMPDATLATLKIQPSEPRDSAVYFCASGLPTSGTYNEQFFGPGTRLTVL.

This clone came up a few times. The chain employs TRBV5-1 and TRBJ2-3; 8 bases are a match to TRBD2. CDR3 length equals 15 residues. Germline V lookup: CDR1 SGHRS, CDR2 YFSETQ. V shed 4 bases, J shed 5 bases, and the junction held 9 bases outside the gene matches. CDR3 sequence reads: CASSPGTRILDTQYF. CDR3 coding DNA: TGCGCCAGCAGCCCGGGGACTAGAATTCTAGATACGCAGTATTTT.

V gene TRBV18 combines with J gene TRBJ1-5, with a possible D match to TRBD1 (5 bases). CDR1 KGHSH and CDR2 LQKENI come from the germline V gene. This CDR3 has 15 amino acids. V was clipped by 3 bases and J by 2 bases, with 11 bases between them. The DNA for the CDR3 is TGTGCCAGCTCACCTCGACAGTTTGGCAATCAGCCCCAGCATTTT. Encoded protein: CASSPRQFGNQPQHF.

The chain recombines TRBV20-1 with TRBJ1-1; TRBD1 matches at 7 bases. The CDR3 extends over 13 amino acids. Germline V gene lookup returns CDR1 DFQATT and CDR2 SNEGSKA (reference sequence). Trimming cost V 3 bases and J 6 bases; bases outside gene matches: 7. The CDR3 coding sequence is TGCAGTGCTAGTTCCGACAGGGCCGCTGAAGCTTTCTTT. Translation gives CSASSDRAAEAFF.

This clone appeared a single time. V usage is TRBV10-3 and J usage is TRBJ2-3, with D perhaps matching TRBD1 (5 bases). Per germline, CDR1 ENHRY and CDR2 SYGVKD. Trimming took off 1 base at V and 6 bases at J, with 11 bases between the two ends. The CDR3 loop spans 14 amino acids. CDR3 in amino acids: CAISEYQQADTQYF. DNA for the CDR3: TGTGCCATCAGTGAGTATCAACAGGCGGATACGCAGTATTTT.

Only one count was recorded for this clone. This sequence joins TRBV5-1 and TRBJ2-5; no firm D call. This CDR3 spans 14 amino acids. Germline-derived CDR1 and CDR2 are SGHRS and YFSETQ. Trimming cost V 4 bases and J 5 bases, with 15 bases left between them. In DNA form, the CDR3 reads TGCGCCAGCAGCGCCTATGGGCCTTCGGAGACCCAGTACTTC. It codes for CASSAYGPSETQYF.

The V call is TRBV4-3, the J call TRBJ2-7; TRBD2 agrees at 7 bases. V lost 2 bases to trimming and J lost 3 bases; unmatched junction nucleotides: 16. In germline, CDR1 is LGHNA, CDR2 YSLEER. The CDR3 covers 18 residues. CDR3 loop: CASSQNLGFGAGYYEQYF. For the CDR3, the DNA is TGCGCCAGCAGCCAAAACCTGGGGTTCGGAGCGGGGTACTACGAGCAGTACTTC.

This sequence joins TRBV24-1 and TRBJ2-5, with 10 bases that match TRBD1. CDR1 KGHDR and CDR2 SFDVKD come from the germline V gene. J was trimmed by 2 bases and V by 1 base; bases with no gene match: 6. This CDR3 has 17 amino acids. The DNA of the CDR3 is TGTGCCACCAGTGATTTAGGGACAGGGGACAAACAAGAGACCCAGTACTTC. It codes for CATSDLGTGDKQETQYF.

The chain links TRBV18 to TRBJ2-3; D may be TRBD1 (6 bases). With 4 bases removed from V and 1 base from J, the gap between germline ends came to 12 bases. The CDR3 length is 15 residues. CDR1 KGHSH and CDR2 LQKENI come from the germline V gene. In DNA, the CDR3 is TGTGCCAGCTCACTAACGGGACATGGCACAGATACGCAGTATTTT. This sequence encodes CASSLTGHGTDTQYF. Full variable domain (rest looked up from reference TRBV18 and TRBJ2-3): NAGVMQNPRHLVRRRGQEARLRCSPMKGHSHVYWYRQLPEEGLKFMVYLQKENIIDESGMPKERFSAEFPKEGPSILRIQQVVRGDSAAYFCASSLTGHGTDTQYFGPGTRLTVL.

The chain couples TRBV5-1 to TRBJ2-2, with D possibly matching TRBD1 (6 bases). This CDR3 comprises 14 residues. Germline-derived CDR1 and CDR2 are SGHRS and YFSETQ. V lost 0 bases to trimming and J lost 6 bases, with 9 bases between them. CDR3: CASSLVQGPGELFF. The CDR3 DNA is TGCGCCAGCAGCTTGGTACAGGGCCCCGGGGAGCTGTTTTTT.

This clone was recorded only once. V and J are TRBV29-1 and TRBJ2-2; weak D call: TRBD1 (6 bases). In germline, CDR1 is SQVTM, CDR2 ANQGSEA. V dropped 5 bases and J dropped 4 bases, with 11 bases sitting between them. The CDR3 is 13 amino acids. The CDR3 DNA reads as TGCAGCGTTTACAGGGATTCCACCGGGGAGCTGTTTTTT. This gives the protein CSVYRDSTGELFF.

The CDR3 DNA follows: TGTGCCAGCAGTGGGTCCAGGGCCCAGCTCTATGGCTACACCTTC. This gives the protein CASSGSRAQLYGYTF. The J gene is TRBJ1-2, the V gene TRBV2; D is possibly TRBD1 (5 bases). V was pared by 4 bases and J by 4 bases, with 16 bases between. The CDR3 length is 15 residues. The germline gives CDR1 SNHLY, CDR2 FYNNEI.

J is TRBJ2-7 and V is TRBV7-2; 10 bases align to TRBD1. Losses at the gene ends were 5 bases for V and 6 bases for J; bases not matched to a gene: 7. Germline CDR1 SGHTA, CDR2 FQGNSA. This CDR3 has 14 residues. The CDR3 nucleotides read TGTGCCAGCAGCCCCCGACAGGGGGCGGGCGAGCAGTACTTC. Protein sequence: CASSPRQGAGEQYF.

This clone came up a few times. The V and J genes are TRBV4-3 and TRBJ2-7, with 12 bases lining up with TRBD2. This CDR3 spans 17 amino acids. J was trimmed by 1 base and V by 0 bases; bases with no gene match: 4. The germline V gene encodes CDR1 LGHNA and CDR2 YSLEER. In DNA form, the CDR3 reads TGCGCCAGCAGCCAAGATAGGACTAGCGGGGCTTCCTACGAGCAGTACTTC. Encoded protein: CASSQDRTSGASYEQYF.

The chain recombines TRBV28 with TRBJ2-7; D gene unclear. Germline lookup yields CDR1 MDHEN and CDR2 SYDVKM. The CDR3 length is 12 residues. The V gene lost 6 bases and the J gene lost 0 bases, with 6 bases spanning the gap. CDR3 region: CASSRLSYEQYF. Written as DNA, the CDR3 is TGTGCCAGCAGCCGACTCTCCTACGAGCAGTACTTC.